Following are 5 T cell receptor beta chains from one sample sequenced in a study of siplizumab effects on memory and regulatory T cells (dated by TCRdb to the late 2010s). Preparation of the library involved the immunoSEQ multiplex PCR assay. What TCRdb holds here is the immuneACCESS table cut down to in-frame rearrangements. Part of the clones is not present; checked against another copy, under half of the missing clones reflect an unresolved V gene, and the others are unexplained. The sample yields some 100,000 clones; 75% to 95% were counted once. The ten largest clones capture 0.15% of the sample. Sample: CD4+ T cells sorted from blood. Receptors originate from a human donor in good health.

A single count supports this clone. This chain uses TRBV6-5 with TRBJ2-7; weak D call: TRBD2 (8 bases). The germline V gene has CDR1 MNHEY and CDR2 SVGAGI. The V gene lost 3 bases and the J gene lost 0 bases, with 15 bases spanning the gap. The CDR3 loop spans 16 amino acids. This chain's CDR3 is CASSYSGDSHSYEQYF. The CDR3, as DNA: TGTGCCAGCAGTTATAGCGGGGACAGCCACTCCTACGAGCAGTACTTC.

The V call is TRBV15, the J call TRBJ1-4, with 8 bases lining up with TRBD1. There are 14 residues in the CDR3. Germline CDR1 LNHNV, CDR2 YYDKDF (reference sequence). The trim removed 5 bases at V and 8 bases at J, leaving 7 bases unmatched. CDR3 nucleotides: TGTGCCACCAGCCACGGACAGGGTGGGGAAAAACTGTTTTTT. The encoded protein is CATSHGQGGEKLFF.

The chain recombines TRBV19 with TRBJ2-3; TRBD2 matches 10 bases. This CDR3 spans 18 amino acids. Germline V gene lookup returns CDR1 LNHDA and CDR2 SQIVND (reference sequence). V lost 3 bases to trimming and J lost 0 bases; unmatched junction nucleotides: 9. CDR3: CASSIKAASGGSTDTQYF. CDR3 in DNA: TGTGCCAGTAGTATTAAGGCCGCTAGCGGGGGCAGCACAGATACGCAGTATTTT.

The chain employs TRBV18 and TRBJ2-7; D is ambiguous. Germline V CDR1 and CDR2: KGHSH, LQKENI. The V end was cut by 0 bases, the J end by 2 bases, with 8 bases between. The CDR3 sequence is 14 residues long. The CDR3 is CASSPPVGTYEQYF. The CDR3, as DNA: TGTGCCAGCTCACCACCGGTGGGGACCTACGAGCAGTACTTC.

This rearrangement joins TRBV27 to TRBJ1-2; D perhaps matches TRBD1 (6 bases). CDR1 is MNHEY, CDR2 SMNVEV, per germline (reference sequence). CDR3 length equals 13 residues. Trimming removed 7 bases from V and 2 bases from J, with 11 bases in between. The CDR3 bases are TGTGCCAGCAAGAGCGGGACAAACTATGGCTACACCTTC. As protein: CASKSGTNYGYTF.